This T cell receptor beta chain is drawn from a study of blood T cell repertoires in COVID-19. The CDR3 totals 15 residues. The germline V gene has CDR1 MNHEY and CDR2 SVGAGI. Trimming left V 8 bases short and J 2 bases short, with 17 bases between. Assay: immunoSEQ multiplex PCR; the TCRdb copy retains only in-frame clones and omits some. The data hold about 54,000 clones, with roughly 81% observed a single time. The specimen sequenced was peripheral blood. The chain links TRBV6-5 to TRBJ2-3; D is possibly TRBD1 (8 bases). This clonotype originated in a woman aged 60-75 years with acute or convalescent COVID-19. CDR3 amino acids: CASAGGGGFTDTQYF. CDR3 DNA sequence: TGTGCCAGCGCAGGGGGCGGGGGCTTCACAGATACGCAGTATTTT.